These 5 T cell receptor beta chains were sequenced from one sample in a study of blood T cells in healthy people across ages (dated by TCRdb to about 2015). Receptor amplification or capture employed 5' RACE. TCRdb records Illumina HiSeq 2500 as the sequencer. The second PCR ran for about 7 to 11 cycles and used a J-beta primer mix along with a sample-barcoded 5' primer. TCRdb ran its own pipeline on the public reads, namely fastp trimming at Q25 and MiXCR clone calling, and kept in-frame beta chains. Duplicate CDR3 protein sequences are folded into a single record with the most common DNA and genes. In all, the sample holds about 1,500,000 distinct CDR3 sequences, and around 42% of those were seen once. The ten largest account for 7.9% of the sample. Sequencing was done on a sample of blood. The receptors derive from a woman younger than 35 in good health.

In its sample, this clonotype was seen a few times. The rearrangement uses TRBV6-6 and TRBJ2-7; no definite D call. The CDR3 sequence is 12 residues long. V lost 6 bases and J 7 bases, leaving 13 bases between the germline ends. From germline, CDR1 is MNHNY and CDR2 SVGAGI (reference sequence). The DNA of the CDR3 is TGTGCCAGCAGCCTACGGGCGCAGGAGCAGTACTTC. Its translation: CASSLRAQEQYF.

At least ten counts were recorded for this clonotype. The rearrangement uses TRBV12-3 or TRBV12-4 and TRBJ1-2, with D unclear. The CDR3 consists of 13 residues. Trimming shortened V by 3 bases and J by 4 bases, and 9 bases separated the two germline ends. CDR3 amino acids: CASSLAEGYGYTF. In nucleotides, the CDR3 is TGTGCCAGCAGTTTGGCTGAAGGCTATGGCTACACCTTC.

The sample holds a few counts of this clonotype. This chain joins TRBV27 and TRBJ2-4; 12 bases agree with TRBD1. The J call could be wrong; TRBJ2-7 is a better fit for the DNA end. Germline-derived CDR1 and CDR2 are MNHEY and SMNVEV (reference sequence). This CDR3 is 15 amino acids long. The CDR3 spells CASSQLGQGAHEQYF. The CDR3 coding sequence is TGTGCCAGCAGTCAACTGGGACAGGGGGCCCACGAGCAGTACTTC.

The chain joins TRBV6-5 to TRBJ1-6; TRBD1 matches at 9 bases. Germline loops: CDR1 MNHEY, CDR2 SVGAGI. V shed 2 bases, J shed 10 bases, and the junction held 9 bases outside the gene matches. The CDR3 is 16 residues long. The DNA of the CDR3 is TGTGCCAGCAGTTACGAGAGACAGGGGGTAGTATCACCCCTCCACTTT. It yields the protein CASSYERQGVVSPLHF.

This clonotype was counted a few times. J is TRBJ2-7 and V is TRBV4-1, with 7 bases matching TRBD2. V trimming: 0 bases; J trimming: 1 base; junction bases outside the gene matches: 6. CDR1 is MGHRA and CDR2 is YSYEKL in the germline V gene. The CDR3 spans 16 residues. CDR3 in DNA: TGCGCCAGCAGCCAAGATTTGAGGGAGGGGTCCTACGAGCAGTACTTC. Encoded protein: CASSQDLREGSYEQYF.